The 29 T cell receptor beta chains given below trace back to one sample, sequenced in a study. TCRdb analysed the RT-PCR reads with MiXCR anew, one entry per CDR3 protein. The sample carries about 680,000 distinct CDR3 sequences, around 14% recorded once. The sample was memory CD4+ T cells from blood. The receptors come from a female donor in good health, serving as a healthy control.

A few counts support this clonotype. CDR3 loop: CASTAGPLAGTYF. DNA of the CDR3: TGTGCCAGCACGGCTGGGCCTTTAGCTGGGACGTACTTC. The chain has TRBV3-1 and TRBJ2-7; D is perhaps TRBD1 or TRBD2 (5 bases each). The germline gives CDR1 LGHDT, CDR2 YNNKEL (reference sequence). The V end was cut by 7 bases, the J end by 12 bases, with 22 bases between. This CDR3 has 13 amino acids.

This clonotype was detected many times. V is TRBV10-3 and J is TRBJ1-5, with D possibly TRBD1 on 6 matching bases. The CDR3 runs to 15 residues. Germline-derived CDR1 and CDR2 are ENHRY and SYGVKD. The V and J ends lost 2 bases and 3 bases respectively, with 11 bases between them. CDR3 protein: CAISEGGANNQPQHF. CDR3 coding DNA: TGTGCCATCAGTGAGGGGGGGGCGAACAATCAGCCCCAGCATTTT.

The chain uses TRBV7-9 and TRBJ2-3; D might be TRBD1 or TRBD2, each matching 7 bases. In germline, CDR1 is SEHNR, CDR2 FQNEAQ (reference sequence). With 4 bases removed from V and 0 bases from J, the gap between germline ends came to 11 bases. The CDR3 spans 15 residues. CDR3 bases: TGTGCCAGCAGCTGGGGGGGACAGAGCACAGATACGCAGTATTTT. This encodes CASSWGGQSTDTQYF. Combining the CDR3 with reference TRBV7-9 and TRBJ2-3 gives the whole variable domain DTGVSQNPRHKITKRGQNVTFRCDPISEHNRLYWYRQTLGQGPEFLTYFQNEAQLEKSRLLSDRFSAERPKGSFSTLEIQRTEQGDSAMYLCASSWGGQSTDTQYFGPGTRLTVL.

This clonotype was picked up many times. V gene TRBV4-3 combines with J gene TRBJ1-2, with 7 bases matching TRBD1. V shed 4 bases, J shed 4 bases, and the junction held 6 bases outside the gene matches. Germline loops: CDR1 LGHNA, CDR2 YSLEER. The CDR3 loop spans 14 amino acids. The CDR3 nucleotides read TGCGCCAGCAGCCGGGGGACAGACGGCTATGGCTACACCTTC. Translated: CASSRGTDGYGYTF.

This clonotype was observed a few times. The rearrangement joins TRBV29-1 to TRBJ2-5; 9 bases map to TRBD1. The germline V gene has CDR1 SQVTM and CDR2 ANQGSEA. J gave up 1 base and V 5 bases, and 5 bases lay outside the gene matches. CDR3 length: 14 amino acids. In DNA form, the CDR3 reads TGCAGCGTTAAGGGACAGGGACCCCAAGAGACCCAGTACTTC. This sequence encodes CSVKGQGPQETQYF. The full variable domain, with the rest looked up from reference TRBV29-1 and TRBJ2-5, is SAVISQKPSRDICQRGTSLTIQCQVDSQVTMMFWYRQQPGQSLTLIATANQGSEATYESGFVIDKFPISRPNLTFSTLTVSNMSPEDSSIYLCSVKGQGPQETQYFGPGTRLLVL.

This clonotype has more than one count but fewer than ten. This chain links TRBV7-2 with TRBJ2-5, with D possibly being TRBD2 (6 bases). Trimming took 5 bases from V and 4 from J, leaving 14 bases between them. The CDR3 runs 14 residues. Germline assignment: CDR1 SGHTA and CDR2 FQGNSA. This chain's CDR3 is CASSALGRSETQYF. The CDR3 coding sequence is TGTGCCAGCAGCGCATTGGGGAGGTCAGAGACCCAGTACTTC.

V is TRBV28 and J is TRBJ1-4; TRBD1 matches at 7 bases. There are 14 residues in the CDR3. Germline CDR1 MDHEN, CDR2 SYDVKM. The junction had 6 bases not matched to a gene; V was cut back by 6 bases and J by 5 bases. CDR3 in DNA: TGTGCCAGCAGCTCCGGGACAGAAAATGAAAAACTGTTTTTT. It specifies CASSSGTENEKLFF. The full variable domain, rest sourced from reference TRBV28 and TRBJ1-4, is DVKVTQSSRYLVKRTGEKVFLECVQDMDHENMFWYRQDPGLGLRLIYFSYDVKMKEKGDIPEGYSVSREKKERFSLILESASTNQTSMYLCASSSGTENEKLFFGSGTQLSVL.

This clonotype has a handful of counts. The chain uses TRBV10-3 and TRBJ1-5, with no clear D. Trimming removed 6 bases at V and 3 bases at J, with 9 bases between. The CDR3 loop spans 13 amino acids. Looked up from germline, CDR1 is ENHRY and CDR2 is SYGVKD. The CDR3 protein is CAIRQSINQPQHF. In nucleotides, the CDR3 is TGTGCCATCAGACAGTCGATCAATCAGCCCCAGCATTTT.

This clonotype was picked up a small number of times. This chain links TRBV6-6 with TRBJ1-2, with 12 bases lining up with TRBD1. The ends lost 4 bases at V and 8 bases at J; junction bases unmatched: 11. The CDR3 is made up of 16 amino acids. Germline lookup yields CDR1 MNHNY and CDR2 SVGAGI (reference sequence). The CDR3 sequence is CASSSSQGQGAEGYTF. Written as DNA, the CDR3 is TGTGCCAGCAGTTCATCCCAGGGACAGGGGGCGGAAGGCTACACCTTC.

This clonotype occurred a few times. The rearrangement links TRBV20-1 to TRBJ2-4, with D perhaps assigned TRBD1 or TRBD2 (6 bases each). Germline CDR1 reads DFQATT; CDR2 reads SNEGSKA (reference sequence). This CDR3 contains 14 residues. V lost 6 bases and J lost 8, with 20 bases in between. As DNA, the CDR3 is TGCAGTGCGCCGGGACTCGGCCCAGGGGACATTCAGTACTTC. It encodes CSAPGLGPGDIQYF.

The rearrangement links TRBV6-2 or TRBV6-3 to TRBJ1-5; D call uncertain. The ends were cut back, 4 bases at V and 0 bases at J, with 16 bases in the middle. The germline V gene encodes CDR1 MNHEY and CDR2 SVGEGT. The CDR3 has 17 amino acids. CDR3 sequence: CASSFSASLYSNQPQHF. CDR3 in DNA: TGTGCCAGCAGTTTCTCCGCGTCACTTTATAGCAATCAGCCCCAGCATTTT.

The sample holds many counts of this clonotype. J is TRBJ2-1 and V is TRBV29-1; weak D call: TRBD1 (7 bases). Germline V gene sequence: CDR1 SQVTM, CDR2 ANQGSEA. The CDR3 covers 15 residues. V dropped 4 bases and J dropped 5 bases, with 18 bases sitting between them. Here the CDR3 reads CSVGRGVGVDNEQFF. In DNA, the CDR3 is TGCAGCGTTGGCAGGGGGGTTGGGGTCGACAATGAGCAGTTCTTC.

With regard to this clonotype: One end of the junction is discordant with germline, which a read error may explain. This chain connects TRBV7-9 to TRBJ2-3; unclear D gene. The germline V gene has CDR1 SEHNR and CDR2 FQNEAQ (reference sequence). The CDR3 has 12 amino acids. CDR3 nucleotides: TGTGCCAGAAGCTTAAACACAGATACGCAGTATTTT. It specifies CARSLNTDTQYF.

The chain employs TRBV9 and TRBJ1-1; 8 nucleotides match TRBD1. The CDR3 runs to 14 residues. J gave up 4 bases and V 4 bases, and 6 bases lay outside the gene matches. Per the germline V gene, CDR1 is SGDLS and CDR2 is YYNGEE. The CDR3 bases are TGTGCCAGCAGCCCAGGGGGCTGGAGCACTGAAGCTTTCTTT. Residues: CASSPGGWSTEAFF.

In this sample, this clonotype turned up a few times. V gene TRBV10-3 combines with J gene TRBJ1-4; perhaps TRBD1 as D (5 bases). Trimming removed 5 bases from V and 7 bases from J, with 11 bases in between. Germline lookup yields CDR1 ENHRY and CDR2 SYGVKD. The CDR3 sequence is 13 residues long. The CDR3 reads CAISLGPGEKLFF. The CDR3 DNA sequence: TGTGCCATCAGTTTGGGGCCCGGTGAAAAACTGTTTTTT.

The sample holds a few counts of this clonotype. The rearrangement joins TRBV20-1 to TRBJ2-1; maybe TRBD2 (7 bases). Trimming took 6 bases from V and 8 from J, leaving 20 bases between them. The CDR3 runs 14 residues. Germline values: CDR1 DFQATT, CDR2 SNEGSKA (reference sequence). The chain's CDR3 is CSAPPSGGGDEQFF. For the CDR3, the DNA is TGCAGTGCCCCCCCTAGCGGAGGGGGGGATGAGCAGTTCTTC.

This chain links TRBV11-2 with TRBJ1-2, with D maybe TRBD1 (6 bases). The V and J ends lost 6 bases and 5 bases respectively, with 19 bases between them. The V gene's germline CDR1 is SGHAT and CDR2 FQNNGV. The CDR3 is made up of 15 amino acids. The CDR3 sequence: CASSQPTGLWYGYTF. In nucleotides, the CDR3 is TGTGCCAGCAGTCAACCTACAGGGTTATGGTATGGCTACACCTTC.

The chain couples TRBV12-5 to TRBJ2-1; 10 nucleotides match TRBD2. V lost 0 bases and J lost 7; bases outside the gene matches: 3. The germline V gene encodes CDR1 LGHNT and CDR2 FRNRAP. The CDR3 totals 15 residues. The CDR3 loop is CASGLVAGGPNEQFF. The CDR3 coding sequence is TGTGCTAGTGGTTTGGTAGCGGGAGGGCCGAATGAGCAGTTCTTC.

This clonotype has a count of ten or more. This sequence joins TRBV4-1 and TRBJ1-6; TRBD1 matches 7 bases. This CDR3 comprises 15 residues. The germline V gene has CDR1 MGHRA and CDR2 YSYEKL. With 4 bases clipped from V and 8 bases from J, the junction kept 8 bases outside the gene matches. The CDR3 reads CASSPPDRADSPLHF. The CDR3 nucleotides are TGCGCCAGCAGCCCACCAGACAGGGCGGATTCACCCCTCCACTTT.

The chain has TRBV11-2 and TRBJ2-1, with 10 positions matching TRBD2. CDR1 SGHAT and CDR2 FQNNGV come from the germline V gene. The CDR3 is 16 residues long. J was trimmed by 8 bases and V by 0 bases; bases with no gene match: 7. The CDR3 spells CASSLDRLAGVHEQFF. In DNA, the CDR3 is TGTGCCAGCAGCTTAGATCGTCTAGCGGGAGTCCATGAGCAGTTCTTC.

The V gene is TRBV18, the J gene TRBJ2-1; 7 bases fit TRBD1. J lost 5 bases, V lost 2 bases, and 6 bases had no gene match. Looked up from germline, CDR1 is KGHSH and CDR2 is LQKENI. This CDR3 contains 15 residues. CDR3 sequence: CASSPGGGQDNEQFF. CDR3 nucleotide sequence: TGTGCCAGCTCACCAGGTGGAGGACAGGACAATGAGCAGTTCTTC.

This clonotype came up a few times. The V gene is TRBV3-1, the J gene TRBJ2-1; D gene ambiguous. The CDR3 extends over 11 amino acids. Germline CDR1 is LGHDT and CDR2 is YNNKEL (reference sequence). Trimming removed 4 bases at V and 6 bases at J, with 4 bases between. CDR3 nucleotides: TGTGCCAGCAGCCGGGCCAATGAGCAGTTCTTC. Translating it yields CASSRANEQFF.

The chain couples TRBV29-1 to TRBJ2-1; TRBD1 agrees at 9 bases. From germline, CDR1 is SQVTM and CDR2 ANQGSEA. V shed 8 bases, J shed 3 bases, and the junction held 11 bases outside the gene matches. This CDR3 is 15 amino acids long. CDR3 DNA: TGCAGCTTTTATTCCGGGACAGGGATCTACAATGAGCAGTTCTTC. This sequence encodes CSFYSGTGIYNEQFF.

This clonotype was recorded at least ten times. The chain couples TRBV5-4 to TRBJ1-1; the D gene is possibly TRBD1 (5 bases). V lost 4 bases to trimming and J lost 11 bases, with 21 bases between them. Germline V gives CDR1 SGHNT, CDR2 YYREEE (reference sequence). This CDR3 has 14 amino acids. CDR3 loop: CASSLGGEVRPAFF. The CDR3 region has the DNA TGTGCCAGCAGCCTTGGGGGGGAGGTGCGTCCCGCTTTCTTT. The variable domain in full, with the rest retrieved from reference TRBV5-4 and TRBJ1-1, is ETGVTQSPTHLIKTRGQQVTLRCSSQSGHNTVSWYQQALGQGPQFIFQYYREEENGRGNFPPRFSGLQFPNYSSELNVNALELDDSALYLCASSLGGEVRPAFFGQGTRLTVV.

This clonotype showed up just a few times. This chain connects TRBV2 to TRBJ2-2, with D unresolved. Germline-derived CDR1 and CDR2 are SNHLY and FYNNEI. Trimming took off 6 bases at V and 2 bases at J, with 13 bases between the two ends. The CDR3 is 15 residues long. Here the CDR3 reads CASRLGSINTGELFF. The CDR3 region has the DNA TGTGCCAGCAGATTGGGTTCTATAAACACCGGGGAGCTGTTTTTT.

The V gene is TRBV4-2, the J gene TRBJ2-7; a weak D match, TRBD1 (6 bases). Per germline, CDR1 LGHNA and CDR2 YNFKEQ. The ends were cut back, 0 bases at V and 2 bases at J, with 11 bases in the middle. The CDR3 loop spans 15 amino acids. The DNA of the CDR3 is TGTGCCAGCAGCCAAGAGGAAGGGGGACCCTACGAGCAGTACTTC. This sequence encodes CASSQEEGGPYEQYF.

This clonotype came up a few times. This chain uses TRBV7-2 with TRBJ2-2; 8 positions match TRBD1. Trimming cost V 7 bases and J 6 bases; bases outside gene matches: 10. Germline V gene lookup returns CDR1 SGHTA and CDR2 FQGNSA. The CDR3 is 15 amino acids. CDR3 in DNA: TGTGCCAGCACCCTAAGGACAGGGTTGGCCGGGGAGCTGTTTTTT. It encodes CASTLRTGLAGELFF. The full variable domain, in which reference TRBV7-2 and TRBJ2-2 provide the parts outside the CDR3, is GAGVSQSPSNKVTEKGKDVELRCDPISGHTALYWYRQSLGQGLEFLIYFQGNSAPDKSGLPSDRFSAERTGGSVSTLTIQRTQQEDSAVYLCASTLRTGLAGELFFGEGSRLTVL.

Only a few counts were recorded for this clonotype. The CDR3 bases are TGCGCCAGCAGCTTCGACGGGAGTGGCGGCTACGAGCAGTACTTC. Translation: CASSFDGSGGYEQYF. This sequence joins TRBV5-1 and TRBJ2-7; D may be TRBD2 (6 bases). The CDR3 totals 15 residues. V was pared by 2 bases and J by 3 bases, with 15 bases between. Germline V gives CDR1 SGHRS, CDR2 YFSETQ.

The J gene is TRBJ2-7, the V gene TRBV27, with D perhaps TRBD2 (6 bases). Deletions cut 8 bases from V and 6 bases from J, with 17 bases between. Germline CDR1 reads MNHEY; CDR2 reads SMNVEV (reference sequence). This CDR3 region has 13 residues. CDR3 in amino acids: CASGLRDGSEQYF. The CDR3 DNA reads as TGTGCCAGCGGCTTGAGGGACGGGAGCGAGCAGTACTTC.